Following are 2 T cell receptor beta chains from one sample sequenced in a study of blood T cell repertoires in COVID-19 (dated by TCRdb to between 2020 and 2021). The library came from the immunoSEQ multiplex PCR assay. Sourced from immuneACCESS, this table was stored by TCRdb with only in-frame sequences that have V and J called. A share of the clones is absent; for the studies checked, an unresolved V gene accounts for under half, and the remainder has no known explanation. The sample table lists about 75,000 clones, roughly 87% of them with a count of one. The ten largest make up less than 7% of the sample. Sequenced sample: peripheral blood. The receptors come from a woman in her forties or fifties with acute or convalescent COVID-19.

This clone was recorded once. V usage is TRBV4-1 and J usage is TRBJ2-1; 8 bases agree with TRBD2. The germline gives CDR1 MGHRA, CDR2 YSYEKL. The CDR3 sequence is 14 residues long. J gave up 7 bases and V 4 bases, and 6 bases lay outside the gene matches. The CDR3, as DNA: TGCGCCAGCAGCCGAGCGGGAGTTAGGAATGAGCAGTTCTTC. Amino acid sequence: CASSRAGVRNEQFF.

This chain links TRBV12-5 with TRBJ1-2; possible D gene TRBD1, 6 bases. Per germline, CDR1 LGHNT and CDR2 FRNRAP. With 3 bases removed from V and 2 bases from J, the gap between germline ends came to 10 bases. This CDR3 contains 14 residues. The CDR3 reads CASGLWGQNYGYTF. The CDR3 nucleotides are TGTGCTAGTGGTTTATGGGGGCAGAACTATGGCTACACCTTC. Combining the CDR3 with reference TRBV12-5 and TRBJ1-2 gives the whole variable domain DARVTQTPRHKVTEMGQEVTMRCQPILGHNTVFWYRQTMMQGLELLAYFRNRAPLDDSGMPKDRFSAEMPDATLATLKIQPSEPRDSAVYFCASGLWGQNYGYTFGSGTRLTVV.